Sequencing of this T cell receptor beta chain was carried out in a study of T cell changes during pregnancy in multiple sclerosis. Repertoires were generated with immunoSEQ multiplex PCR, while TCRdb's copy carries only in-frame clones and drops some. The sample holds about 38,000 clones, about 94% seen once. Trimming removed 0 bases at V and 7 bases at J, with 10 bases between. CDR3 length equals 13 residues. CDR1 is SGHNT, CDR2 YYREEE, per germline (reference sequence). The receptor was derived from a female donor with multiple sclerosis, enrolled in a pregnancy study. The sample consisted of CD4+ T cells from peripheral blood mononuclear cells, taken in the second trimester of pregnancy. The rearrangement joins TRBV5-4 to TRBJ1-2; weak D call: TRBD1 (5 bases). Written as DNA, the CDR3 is TGTGCCAGCAGCTTGGCCGGAGGGACTGGCTACACCTTC. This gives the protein CASSLAGGTGYTF.